Following are 26 T cell receptor beta chains from one sample sequenced in a study of human T cells and chemical hapten exposure (dated by TCRdb to the early 2020s). Per the publication, the time point label means: patch test 2, 6 weeks after DPC sensitization. The intended sense of this specimen's treatment or condition label: therapeutic diphenylcyclopropenone sensitization with weekly scalp DPC. Library creation used RACE. The sample was run on a NextSeq 500. TCRdb's own reprocessing of the public reads used fastp at Q25 and MiXCR and kept productive beta chains. One record per CDR3 amino acid sequence lists the most common genes and DNA. This sample is represented by 35,000 to 45,000 distinct CDR3 sequences; approximately 9% of them were singletons. Of the sample, approximately 15% is held by the ten largest clones. The sequences come from whole blood, collected in connection with sensitization to the hapten diphenylcyclopropenone (DPC). These receptors originate from a woman aged 40-49 years with alopecia areata. Some clones in this sample may be carry-over from other donors' samples.

This clonotype was detected ten times or more. The V and J genes are TRBV7-8 and TRBJ1-5, with D possibly TRBD1 on 6 matching bases. CDR1 and CDR2 (germline): SGHVS, FQNEAQ. V lost 1 base to trimming and J lost 1 base, with 8 bases between them. CDR3 length: 15 amino acids. The CDR3 DNA reads TGTGCCAGCAGCTTAGGAGGGGGAAGCAATCAGCCCCAGCATTTT. Its protein is CASSLGGGSNQPQHF.

This clonotype was seen many times. The rearrangement uses TRBV15 and TRBJ1-2; the D gene is possibly TRBD1 (5 bases). CDR3 length: 16 residues. In germline, CDR1 is LNHNV, CDR2 YYDKDF (reference sequence). V gave up 0 bases and J gave up 6 bases, with 17 bases separating them. The CDR3 DNA is TGTGCCACCAGCAGAGATCTCGGAACAGGCGGGGATGGCTACACCTTC. Its protein product is CATSRDLGTGGDGYTF. The complete variable domain, with remaining parts taken from reference TRBV15 and TRBJ1-2, reads DAMVIQNPRYQVTQFGKPVTLSCSQTLNHNVMYWYQQKSSQAPKLLFHYYDKDFNNEADTPDNFQSRRPNTSFCFLDIRSPGLGDTAMYLCATSRDLGTGGDGYTFGSGTRLTVV.

In this sample, this clonotype turned up many times. The chain employs TRBV10-3 and TRBJ1-6, with 10 bases that match TRBD1. Trimming at V came to 4 bases and at J to 10 bases, leaving 4 bases not matched to a gene. The CDR3 has 14 amino acids. The germline V gene encodes CDR1 ENHRY and CDR2 SYGVKD. Here the CDR3 DNA reads TGTGCCATCAGTGCCGGACAGGGGGACTCACCCCTCCACTTT. It codes for CAISAGQGDSPLHF.

The V and J genes are TRBV4-2 and TRBJ1-6; D not certain. Germline CDR1 is LGHNA and CDR2 is YNFKEQ. V lost 1 base and J 10 bases, leaving 8 bases between the germline ends. The CDR3 has 13 amino acids. The CDR3 loop reads CASSQVGSSPLHF. In DNA, the CDR3 is TGTGCCAGCAGCCAAGTAGGCTCGTCACCCCTCCACTTT.

At least ten counts were recorded for this clonotype. The chain employs TRBV7-9 and TRBJ1-1; TRBD1 might be the D (5 bases). The CDR3 extends over 13 amino acids. Trimming took 2 bases from V and 5 from J, leaving 9 bases between them. CDR1 is SEHNR and CDR2 is FQNEAQ in the germline V gene (reference sequence). This CDR3 reads CASSLSQGTEAFF. The CDR3 coding sequence is TGTGCCAGCAGCTTAAGCCAGGGAACTGAAGCTTTCTTT. Looking up the rest from reference TRBV7-9 and TRBJ1-1 gives the full variable domain: DTGVSQNPRHKITKRGQNVTFRCDPISEHNRLYWYRQTLGQGPEFLTYFQNEAQLEKSRLLSDRFSAERPKGSFSTLEIQRTEQGDSAMYLCASSLSQGTEAFFGQGTRLTVV.

The chain is built from TRBV10-3 and TRBJ1-1, with 7 bases identical to TRBD1. CDR3 length equals 14 residues. The germline CDR1 and CDR2 sequences are ENHRY and SYGVKD. Trimming took 6 bases from V and 6 from J; bases not matched to a gene: 10. The CDR3 nucleotides are TGTGCCATCAGACCGACAGGGAAACATTCTGAAGCTTTCTTT. Protein product: CAIRPTGKHSEAFF.

The chain recombines TRBV7-9 with TRBJ2-3, with D tentatively TRBD1 or TRBD2 (7 bases each). V was shortened by 4 bases and J by 3 bases, with 14 bases between the two germline ends. CDR1 SEHNR and CDR2 FQNEAQ come from the germline V gene (reference sequence). CDR3 length: 15 amino acids. In DNA form, the CDR3 reads TGTGCCAGCAGCTCGCAGGGGGGGGCGACAGATACGCAGTATTTT. Amino acid sequence: CASSSQGGATDTQYF. Filled out from reference TRBV7-9 and TRBJ2-3, the complete variable domain reads DTGVSQNPRHKITKRGQNVTFRCDPISEHNRLYWYRQTLGQGPEFLTYFQNEAQLEKSRLLSDRFSAERPKGSFSTLEIQRTEQGDSAMYLCASSSQGGATDTQYFGPGTRLTVL.

The V gene is TRBV29-1, the J gene TRBJ1-1; no clear D. V shed 6 bases and J shed 4 bases, with 15 bases lying between them. The CDR3 has 13 residues. The V gene's germline CDR1 is SQVTM and CDR2 ANQGSEA. DNA for the CDR3: TGCAGCGTATCCGCTGGACCCGCCACTGAAGCTTTCTTT. Residues: CSVSAGPATEAFF.

This clonotype came up a few times. The chain combines TRBV9 with TRBJ2-5; 7 bases match TRBD2. J gave up 2 bases and V 0 bases, and 4 bases lay outside the gene matches. This CDR3 region has 15 residues. Germline CDR1 and CDR2: SGDLS and YYNGEE. The CDR3 is CASSVGGTTQETQYF. CDR3 DNA sequence: TGTGCCAGCAGCGTAGGGGGGACTACTCAAGAGACCCAGTACTTC.

There are many counts of this clonotype. The gene calls are TRBV29-1 and TRBJ2-5, with D uncertain. The germline V gene encodes CDR1 SQVTM and CDR2 ANQGSEA. The germline V and J ends were trimmed by 0 bases and 3 bases, with 14 bases remaining between them. The CDR3 consists of 15 residues. CDR3 in amino acids: CSVEDAALGKETQYF. The CDR3 DNA reads as TGCAGCGTTGAAGACGCAGCATTAGGAAAAGAGACCCAGTACTTC. Combining the CDR3 with reference TRBV29-1 and TRBJ2-5 gives the whole variable domain SAVISQKPSRDICQRGTSLTIQCQVDSQVTMMFWYRQQPGQSLTLIATANQGSEATYESGFVIDKFPISRPNLTFSTLTVSNMSPEDSSIYLCSVEDAALGKETQYFGPGTRLLVL.

This chain links TRBV6-2 or TRBV6-3 with TRBJ2-3, with D maybe TRBD2 (5 bases). The CDR3 length is 12 residues. With 6 bases removed from V and 10 bases from J, the gap between germline ends came to 14 bases. Germline lookup yields CDR1 MNHEY and CDR2 SVGEGT. CDR3 nucleotides: TGTGCCAGCAGCACCCTAGCATTCGCGCAGTATTTT. Translation gives CASSTLAFAQYF.

Of note for this clonotype: It may be a read error: a sequence one base away is much more abundant. V is TRBV7-6 and J is TRBJ2-5; no definite D call. This CDR3 has 16 amino acids. Germline V gives CDR1 SGHVS, CDR2 FNYEAQ. The ends were cut back, 2 bases at V and 1 base at J, with 14 bases in the middle. The CDR3 nucleotides are TGTGCCAGCAGCTTAAGGCTAGTGGGAACCCAAGAGACCCAGTACTTC. Translation: CASSLRLVGTQETQYF.

J is TRBJ1-1 and V is TRBV29-1; D not certain. Per germline, CDR1 SQVTM and CDR2 ANQGSEA. The V and J ends lost 4 bases and 6 bases respectively, with 9 bases between them. The CDR3 has 11 residues. DNA for the CDR3: TGCAGCGTTGGTTGGCGGGCTGAAGCTTTCTTT. It codes for CSVGWRAEAFF.

The chain carries TRBV6-5 and TRBJ2-7; 9 bases line up with TRBD1. Looked up from germline, CDR1 is MNHEY and CDR2 is SVGAGI. The CDR3 length is 15 residues. J was trimmed by 6 bases and V by 4 bases; bases with no gene match: 10. This chain's CDR3 is CASSLTGTGFGEQYF. As DNA, the CDR3 is TGTGCCAGCAGTTTGACTGGGACAGGGTTCGGCGAGCAGTACTTC.

This clonotype has ten or more counts. The CDR3 region has the DNA TGCAGTGCTCGGGACAGGGAAAGGGATGGCTACACCTTC. This sequence encodes CSARDRERDGYTF. The chain couples TRBV20-1 to TRBJ1-2; 9 bases fit TRBD1. Germline-derived CDR1 and CDR2 are DFQATT and SNEGSKA (reference sequence). The CDR3 sequence is 13 residues long. J lost 6 bases, V lost 5 bases, and 7 bases had no gene match.

This clonotype was counted a few times. In nucleotides, the CDR3 is TGCAGTGCGGGCAGTGCGAACACCGGGGAGCTGTTTTTT. Protein: CSAGSANTGELFF. The rearrangement links TRBV20-1 to TRBJ2-2; no firm D call. CDR1 DFQATT and CDR2 SNEGSKA come from the germline V gene (reference sequence). Trimming removed 6 bases from V and 0 bases from J, with 8 bases in between. The CDR3 is 13 amino acids.

The sample holds many counts of this clonotype. The rearrangement joins TRBV14 to TRBJ1-6; possibly TRBD1 for D (6 bases). The CDR3 is 15 residues long. Germline V gives CDR1 SGHDN, CDR2 FVKESK. The V end was cut by 1 base, the J end by 7 bases, with 11 bases between. CDR3 protein: CASSQVTGRNSPLHF. CDR3 bases: TGTGCCAGCAGCCAAGTCACAGGGCGGAATTCACCCCTCCACTTT.

Many counts were recorded for this clonotype. The CDR3 spells CSVGTGNTGELFF. The CDR3 DNA reads TGCAGCGTCGGGACAGGGAACACCGGGGAGCTGTTTTTT. V and J are TRBV29-1 and TRBJ2-2, with TRBD1 identical over 8 bases. J lost 1 base, V lost 6 bases, and 1 base had no gene match. CDR3 size: 13 residues. The V gene's germline CDR1 is SQVTM and CDR2 ANQGSEA.

At least ten counts were recorded for this clonotype. The chain combines TRBV9 with TRBJ1-1, with a tentative D call TRBD1 (5 bases). The germline CDR1 and CDR2 sequences are SGDLS and YYNGEE. V was clipped by 0 bases and J by 1 base, with 16 bases between them. CDR3 length: 17 residues. In DNA, the CDR3 is TGTGCCAGCAGCGTAGGGGCTACAGGTTCCAGGAACACTGAAGCTTTCTTT. Translation gives CASSVGATGSRNTEAFF.

Many counts were recorded for this clonotype. This chain joins TRBV19 and TRBJ2-1; TRBD2 matches at 8 bases. Unmatched junction bases numbered 8, after V lost 7 bases and J lost 12 bases. CDR1 and CDR2 from the germline V gene are LNHDA and SQIVND (reference sequence). The CDR3 runs to 12 residues. The CDR3 sequence is CASTDGGEGQFF. CDR3 DNA sequence: TGTGCCAGTACTGACGGGGGGGAAGGGCAGTTCTTC.

V and J are TRBV28 and TRBJ1-1, with 8 bases identical to TRBD1. V lost 6 bases and J lost 3; bases outside the gene matches: 9. Per germline, CDR1 MDHEN and CDR2 SYDVKM. CDR3 length equals 15 residues. CDR3: CASRSPGQGDTEAFF. CDR3 coding DNA: TGTGCCAGCAGATCACCTGGACAGGGAGACACTGAAGCTTTCTTT.

At least ten counts were recorded for this clonotype. V gene TRBV7-8 combines with J gene TRBJ2-2; D ambiguous. V shed 3 bases and J shed 1 base, with 15 bases lying between them. The germline V gene encodes CDR1 SGHVS and CDR2 FQNEAQ. CDR3 size: 17 residues. As DNA, the CDR3 is TGTGCCAGCAGCTTGGGTTGGGGATTCAAGAACACCGGGGAGCTGTTTTTT. It is translated as CASSLGWGFKNTGELFF.

This clonotype was counted ten times or more. This rearrangement joins TRBV2 to TRBJ1-2; D may be TRBD1 (6 bases). Germline CDR1 reads SNHLY; CDR2 reads FYNNEI. The CDR3 covers 14 residues. V was pared by 8 bases and J by 8 bases, with 21 bases between. CDR3 nucleotides: TGTGCCAGCCGGGGGGCAGAGTTCGTCTCCGGCTACACCTTC. It translates to CASRGAEFVSGYTF.

This clonotype was recorded at least ten times. This rearrangement joins TRBV2 to TRBJ2-7, with no clear D. Trimming removed 5 bases from V and 0 bases from J, with 11 bases in between. Germline V gives CDR1 SNHLY, CDR2 FYNNEI. This CDR3 spans 14 amino acids. CDR3: CASSMGPFSYEQYF. The CDR3 region has the DNA TGTGCCAGCAGTATGGGTCCGTTCTCCTACGAGCAGTACTTC.

The table lists this clonotype with a few counts. J is TRBJ2-5 and V is TRBV28; weak D call: TRBD1 (5 bases). CDR3 length: 11 amino acids. With 6 bases removed from V and 5 bases from J, the gap between germline ends came to 7 bases. Germline CDR1 reads MDHEN; CDR2 reads SYDVKM. CDR3: CASRGVETQYF. Here the CDR3 DNA reads TGTGCCAGCAGAGGGGTTGAGACCCAGTACTTC.

Only a few counts were recorded for this clonotype. The CDR3 DNA follows: TGCAGTGCTAGAGAGAGTGGGGGACAGGTTTACTATGGCTACACCTTC. Amino acids: CSARESGGQVYYGYTF. The rearrangement uses TRBV20-1 and TRBJ1-2, with 8 nucleotides matching TRBD1. Per germline, CDR1 DFQATT and CDR2 SNEGSKA (reference sequence). The CDR3 has 16 amino acids. The ends lost 0 bases at V and 3 bases at J; junction bases unmatched: 9.